This T cell receptor beta chain was captured by sequencing in a study of T-cell reconstitution after alpha-beta-depleted transplantation in children. Overall study results and limits: Reportedly, alpha-beta T cells present about two months post-transplant originated from several hundred expanded clones of graft origin.

This CDR3 region has 16 residues. This clonotype appeared a few times. Its antigen is unknown. One end of the junction fails to match germline, which may point to a read error. Preparation of the TCRbeta library used unique molecular identifiers. TCRdb independently ran MiXCR on the PCR reads; one entry per CDR3 protein. The table includes about 980,000 distinct CDR3 sequences, 25% to 30% detected once. The receptor's source is a boy under two years old who had a stem cell transplant for SCID, so the T cells may come from the graft donor. Material: PBMCs, mostly from graft donor cells, obtained 360 days after TCRalphabeta/CD19-depleted stem cell transplant. The genes are TRBV5-3 and TRBJ1-3, with D unclear. TRBV5-3 falls under the ORF class, with uncertain function. For the CDR3, the DNA is TGTGCCAGTTCCTTGGAGGGCCGGGCCCTTGGAAGCACCATATATTTT. Translated: CASSLEGRALGSTIYF.